These T cell receptor beta chains were read from a single sample in a study of cytomegalovirus exposure and HLA in healthy donors. Clones were read by immunoSEQ multiplex PCR, and TCRdb kept only the in-frame ones, dropping some. The sample totals tens of thousands of clones; its top ten clones hold approximately 5%. The sequenced sample consisted of PBMCs. Source of these receptors: a young man in good health and CMV-seropositive. CDR3s include the opening cysteine and the closing phenylalanine or tryptophan. Each record gives: J gene, V gene, D gene, CDR3 protein, CDR3 DNA. The D gene is left open where the match is weak.

j_gene: TRBJ1-1
v_gene: TRBV9
d_gene: NA
CDR3aa: CASSVARVNTEAFF
CDR3nt: TGTGCCAGCAGCGTAGCTCGGGTGAACACTGAAGCTTTCTTT

j_gene: TRBJ2-7
v_gene: TRBV7-9
d_gene: TRBD2
CDR3aa: CASSLFTGGPGREQYF
CDR3nt: TGTGCCAGCAGCTTATTCACGGGAGGGCCGGGGAGGGAGCAGTACTTC

j_gene: TRBJ1-2
v_gene: TRBV15
d_gene: TRBD1
CDR3aa: CATEGIQGGNYGYTF
CDR3nt: TGTGCCACCGAGGGAATACAGGGGGGAAACTATGGCTACACCTTC

j_gene: TRBJ1-1
v_gene: TRBV30
d_gene: NA
CDR3aa: CAWRGGNTEAFF
CDR3nt: TGTGCCTGGAGGGGAGGAAACACTGAAGCTTTCTTT

j_gene: TRBJ2-7
v_gene: TRBV30
d_gene: TRBD1
CDR3aa: CAWGRTGFSYEQYF
CDR3nt: TGTGCCTGGGGCCGGACAGGGTTTTCCTACGAGCAGTACTTC

j_gene: TRBJ2-1
v_gene: TRBV4-1
d_gene: TRBD2
CDR3aa: CASSQGWEGYYNEQFF
CDR3nt: TGCGCCAGCAGCCAAGGGTGGGAGGGGTACTACAATGAGCAGTTCTTC

j_gene: TRBJ1-4
v_gene: TRBV30
d_gene: TRBD1
CDR3aa: CAWTGQGNEKLFF
CDR3nt: TGTGCCTGGACGGGACAGGGAAATGAAAAACTGTTTTTT

j_gene: TRBJ2-1
v_gene: TRBV30
d_gene: TRBD1
CDR3aa: CAWAGTGDDNEQFF
CDR3nt: TGTGCCTGGGCCGGGACAGGGGACGACAATGAGCAGTTCTTC

j_gene: TRBJ2-7
v_gene: TRBV27
d_gene: TRBD2
CDR3aa: CASRVAGSSYEQYF
CDR3nt: TGTGCCAGCAGGGTAGCGGGTAGCTCCTACGAGCAGTACTTC

j_gene: TRBJ2-1
v_gene: TRBV7-9
d_gene: NA
CDR3aa: CASSFTVVNEQFF
CDR3nt: TGTGCCAGCAGCTTTACGGTGGTCAATGAGCAGTTCTTC

j_gene: TRBJ1-5
v_gene: TRBV30
d_gene: NA
CDR3aa: CAWSKRSNQPQHF
CDR3nt: TGTGCCTGGAGTAAGAGGAGTAATCAGCCCCAGCATTTT

j_gene: TRBJ2-4
v_gene: TRBV25-1
d_gene: NA
CDR3aa: CASTPRSGRGDIQYF
CDR3nt: TGTGCCAGCACCCCAAGGAGCGGCAGGGGGGACATTCAGTACTTC

j_gene: TRBJ2-7
v_gene: TRBV6-5
d_gene: TRBD2
CDR3aa: CASTTGRGSAYEQYF
CDR3nt: TGTGCCAGCACCACGGGGCGGGGGAGCGCCTACGAGCAGTACTTC

j_gene: TRBJ2-6
v_gene: TRBV7-3
d_gene: TRBD1
CDR3aa: CASSTGGQGTATNVLTF
CDR3nt: TGTGCCAGCAGTACAGGGGGCCAAGGAACTGCGACCAACGTCCTGACTTTC

j_gene: TRBJ2-3
v_gene: TRBV6-1
d_gene: TRBD1
CDR3aa: CASSEERGPDKQYF
CDR3nt: TGTGCCAGCAGTGAGGAAAGGGGGCCAGATAAGCAGTATTTT

j_gene: TRBJ1-2
v_gene: TRBV5-1
d_gene: NA
CDR3aa: CASSLDLADYGYTF
CDR3nt: TGCGCCAGCAGCTTGGACCTGGCGGACTATGGCTACACCTTC

j_gene: TRBJ2-7
v_gene: TRBV4-2
d_gene: TRBD2
CDR3aa: CASSQVGGRGAYEQYF
CDR3nt: TGTGCCAGCAGCCAAGTCGGCGGGAGAGGTGCCTACGAGCAGTACTTC

j_gene: TRBJ2-1
v_gene: TRBV7-6
d_gene: NA
CDR3aa: CASSVLGSYNEQFF
CDR3nt: TGTGCCAGCAGTGTACTAGGCTCCTACAATGAGCAGTTCTTC

j_gene: TRBJ1-5
v_gene: TRBV4-2
d_gene: NA
CDR3aa: CASSHTRGRRQPQHF
CDR3nt: TGTGCCAGCAGTCATACCAGGGGAAGGCGACAGCCCCAGCATTTT

j_gene: TRBJ2-2
v_gene: TRBV30
d_gene: NA
CDR3aa: CAWSLTNTGELFF
CDR3nt: TGTGCCTGGAGTTTAACGAACACCGGGGAGCTGTTTTTT

j_gene: TRBJ2-1
v_gene: TRBV18
d_gene: TRBD1
CDR3aa: CASSPGTGAYNEQFF
CDR3nt: TGTGCCAGCTCCCCCGGGACAGGGGCGTACAATGAGCAGTTCTTC

j_gene: TRBJ2-7
v_gene: TRBV6-5
d_gene: TRBD1
CDR3aa: CASRRQGSAYEQYF
CDR3nt: TGTGCCAGCAGACGACAGGGGTCCGCCTACGAGCAGTACTTC

j_gene: TRBJ2-7
v_gene: TRBV19
d_gene: TRBD2
CDR3aa: CASAAGGQAYEQYF
CDR3nt: TGTGCCAGTGCTGCGGGAGGGCAAGCCTACGAGCAGTACTTC

j_gene: TRBJ1-2
v_gene: TRBV13
d_gene: NA
CDR3aa: CASSLTNKRGYGYTF
CDR3nt: TGTGCCAGCAGCTTGACAAACAAAAGGGGATATGGCTACACCTTC

j_gene: TRBJ1-6
v_gene: TRBV7-3
d_gene: NA
CDR3aa: CASSLVGANSPLHF
CDR3nt: TGTGCCAGCAGCTTAGTAGGGGCGAATTCACCCCTCCACTTT

j_gene: TRBJ2-2
v_gene: TRBV9
d_gene: TRBD2
CDR3aa: CASSTIAGENTGELFF
CDR3nt: TGTGCCAGCAGCACCATAGCGGGGGAGAACACCGGGGAGCTGTTTTTT

j_gene: TRBJ2-3
v_gene: TRBV10-3
d_gene: NA
CDR3aa: CAIREDSLGTDTQYF
CDR3nt: TGTGCCATCAGGGAGGACTCCCTCGGCACAGATACGCAGTATTTT

j_gene: TRBJ1-5
v_gene: TRBV30
d_gene: NA
CDR3aa: CAWNQGQTFPYQPQHF
CDR3nt: TGTGCCTGGAACCAGGGCCAGACCTTTCCCTATCAGCCCCAGCATTTT

j_gene: TRBJ2-2
v_gene: TRBV7-9
d_gene: TRBD1
CDR3aa: CASSSGTGGNTGELFF
CDR3nt: TGTGCCAGCAGCTCCGGGACAGGGGGAAACACCGGGGAGCTGTTTTTT

j_gene: TRBJ2-7
v_gene: TRBV7-4
d_gene: TRBD2
CDR3aa: CASSLARREARGDEQYF
CDR3nt: TGTGCCAGCAGCTTAGCTAGGCGGGAGGCCCGAGGGGACGAGCAGTACTTC

j_gene: TRBJ2-7
v_gene: TRBV19
d_gene: TRBD1
CDR3aa: CASSNTGTGISYEQYF
CDR3nt: TGTGCCAGTAGTAATACCGGGACAGGGATCTCCTACGAGCAGTACTTC

j_gene: TRBJ2-3
v_gene: TRBV5-1
d_gene: NA
CDR3aa: CASSLGRTATDTQYF
CDR3nt: TGCGCCAGCAGCTTGGGACGTACAGCCACAGATACGCAGTATTTT

j_gene: TRBJ1-4
v_gene: TRBV30
d_gene: NA
CDR3aa: CAGSHPLHRKEKLFF
CDR3nt: TGTGCCGGGAGTCATCCCCTGCACAGGAAGGAAAAACTGTTTTTT

j_gene: TRBJ2-5
v_gene: TRBV7-8
d_gene: NA
CDR3aa: CASSPVAGTQYF
CDR3nt: TGTGCCAGCAGCCCAGTCGCAGGGACCCAGTACTTC

j_gene: TRBJ2-7
v_gene: TRBV4-1
d_gene: TRBD1
CDR3aa: CASSQAGTGPEQYF
CDR3nt: TGCGCCAGCAGCCAAGCCGGGACAGGCCCCGAGCAGTACTTC

j_gene: TRBJ1-1
v_gene: TRBV13
d_gene: NA
CDR3aa: CASSPLRGNTEAFF
CDR3nt: TGTGCCAGCAGCCCCCTCAGGGGGAACACTGAAGCTTTCTTT

j_gene: TRBJ2-5
v_gene: TRBV9
d_gene: TRBD1
CDR3aa: CASSVGSGGWETQYF
CDR3nt: TGTGCCAGCAGCGTAGGGTCAGGGGGCTGGGAGACCCAGTACTTC

j_gene: TRBJ2-7
v_gene: TRBV18
d_gene: TRBD1
CDR3aa: CASSPTGATYEQYF
CDR3nt: TGTGCCAGCTCACCGACAGGGGCAACGTACGAGCAGTACTTC

j_gene: TRBJ2-7
v_gene: TRBV25-1
d_gene: NA
CDR3aa: CASISRRHLPYEQYF
CDR3nt: TGTGCCAGCATCTCGAGGAGGCACCTACCCTACGAGCAGTACTTC

j_gene: TRBJ2-2
v_gene: TRBV19
d_gene: TRBD2
CDR3aa: CASSIGLAGRTGELFF
CDR3nt: TGTGCCAGTAGTATAGGGCTAGCGGGACGGACCGGGGAGCTGTTTTTT

j_gene: TRBJ1-1
v_gene: TRBV30
d_gene: NA
CDR3aa: CAWEGLENTEAFF
CDR3nt: TGTGCCTGGGAAGGACTGGAGAACACTGAAGCTTTCTTT

j_gene: TRBJ1-1
v_gene: TRBV7-9
d_gene: NA
CDR3aa: CASRPRGGADLNTEAFF
CDR3nt: TGTGCCAGCAGACCACGGGGGGGGGCGGATTTGAACACTGAAGCTTTCTTT

j_gene: TRBJ1-1
v_gene: TRBV6-5
d_gene: TRBD1
CDR3aa: CASSLRDRANTEAFF
CDR3nt: TGTGCCAGCAGTTTGAGGGACAGGGCGAACACTGAAGCTTTCTTT

j_gene: TRBJ1-2
v_gene: TRBV29-1
d_gene: TRBD1
CDR3aa: CSGWGQGVSYGYTF
CDR3nt: TGCAGCGGATGGGGACAGGGAGTATCCTATGGCTACACCTTC

j_gene: TRBJ1-3
v_gene: TRBV18
d_gene: NA
CDR3aa: CASSPNRITGNTIYF
CDR3nt: TGTGCCAGCTCACCCAACAGAATTACTGGAAACACCATATATTTT

j_gene: TRBJ2-7
v_gene: TRBV11-3
d_gene: NA
CDR3aa: CASSFGDFYEQYF
CDR3nt: TGTGCCAGCAGCTTCGGTGACTTCTACGAGCAGTACTTC

j_gene: TRBJ2-1
v_gene: TRBV4-2
d_gene: NA
CDR3aa: CASSPETYSYNEQFF
CDR3nt: TGTGCCAGCAGCCCGGAGACTTACTCCTACAATGAGCAGTTCTTC

j_gene: TRBJ1-2
v_gene: TRBV7-9
d_gene: TRBD1
CDR3aa: CASSYTQGGAGDTF
CDR3nt: TGTGCCAGCAGCTACACTCAGGGGGGCGCCGGCGACACCTTC

j_gene: TRBJ2-1
v_gene: TRBV30
d_gene: NA
CDR3aa: CAWTRDSGNEQFF
CDR3nt: TGTGCCTGGACCCGGGATTCGGGCAATGAGCAGTTCTTC

j_gene: TRBJ2-7
v_gene: TRBV6-5
d_gene: NA
CDR3aa: CASSYSDNYYEQYF
CDR3nt: TGTGCCAGCAGTTACTCGGACAATTACTACGAGCAGTACTTC

j_gene: TRBJ1-1
v_gene: TRBV7-6
d_gene: NA
CDR3aa: CASSLVKDSNTEAFF
CDR3nt: TGTGCCAGCAGCTTAGTAAAGGACTCTAACACTGAAGCTTTCTTT

j_gene: TRBJ2-7
v_gene: TRBV5-4
d_gene: TRBD1
CDR3aa: CASSLGTGVYEQYF
CDR3nt: TGTGCCAGCAGCTTGGGGACAGGGGTCTACGAGCAGTACTTC

j_gene: TRBJ2-1
v_gene: TRBV11-3
d_gene: TRBD2
CDR3aa: CASSSEGLAYFDNEQFF
CDR3nt: TGTGCCAGCAGCTCCGAGGGACTAGCGTATTTTGACAATGAGCAGTTCTTC